This TCR beta chain was observed in a study of monozygotic twins with inflammatory bowel disease. The study's findings and limits: Fewer clonotypes were shared with others by IBD patients than by healthy twins, especially with disease activity.

As to this clonotype: Its matching antigen is unknown.

TCRdb reprocessed the 5' RACE reads, with one entry per CDR3 protein and no DNA. Recorded for this sample: roughly 160,000 distinct CDR3 sequences. This clonotype was obtained from a human donor with ulcerative colitis or Crohn's disease, or a healthy co-twin of an affected twin (not recorded which). The sequencing sample was made of blood.

CDR3: CSVARGTAPDTQYF. This chain links TRBV29-1 with TRBJ2-3; TCRdb designates TRBD1, a call that cannot be tested without DNA. Germline CDR1 and CDR2: SQVTM and ANQGSEA. The CDR3 covers 14 residues.